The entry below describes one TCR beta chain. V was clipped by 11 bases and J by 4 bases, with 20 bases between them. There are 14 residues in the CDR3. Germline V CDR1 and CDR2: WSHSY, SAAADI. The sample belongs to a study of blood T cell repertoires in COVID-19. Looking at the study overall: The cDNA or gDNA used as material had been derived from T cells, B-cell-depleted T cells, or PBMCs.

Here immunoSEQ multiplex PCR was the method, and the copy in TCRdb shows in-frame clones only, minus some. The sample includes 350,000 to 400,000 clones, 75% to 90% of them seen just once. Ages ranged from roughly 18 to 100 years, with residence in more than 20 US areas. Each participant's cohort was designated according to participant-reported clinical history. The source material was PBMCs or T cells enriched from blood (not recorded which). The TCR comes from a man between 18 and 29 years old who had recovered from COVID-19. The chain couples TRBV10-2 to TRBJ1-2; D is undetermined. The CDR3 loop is CAAKDGEGGYGYTF. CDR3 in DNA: TGCGCCGCCAAGGACGGGGAAGGAGGCTATGGCTACACCTTC.